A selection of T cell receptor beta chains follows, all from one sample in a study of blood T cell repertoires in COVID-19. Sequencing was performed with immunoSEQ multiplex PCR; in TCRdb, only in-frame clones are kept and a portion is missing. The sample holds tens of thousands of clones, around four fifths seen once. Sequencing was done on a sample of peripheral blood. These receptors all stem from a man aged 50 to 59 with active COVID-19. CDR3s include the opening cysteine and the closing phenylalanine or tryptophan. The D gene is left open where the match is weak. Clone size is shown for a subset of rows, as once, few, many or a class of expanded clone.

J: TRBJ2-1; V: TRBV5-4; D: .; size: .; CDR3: CASSFIERKSYNEQFF; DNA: TGTGCCAGCAGCTTTATCGAGCGGAAATCCTACAATGAGCAGTTCTTC
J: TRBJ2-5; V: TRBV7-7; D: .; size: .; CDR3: CASSLGQGKTQYF; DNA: TGTGCTAGCAGCTTGGGGCAGGGGAAGACCCAGTACTTC
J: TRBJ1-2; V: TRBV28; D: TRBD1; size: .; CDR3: CASSADRGINYGYTF; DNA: TGTGCCAGCAGCGCGGACAGGGGGATTAACTATGGCTACACCTTC
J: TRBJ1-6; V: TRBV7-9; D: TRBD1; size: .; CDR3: CASSSTGAGGSPLHF; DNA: TGTGCCAGCAGCTCTACAGGGGCTGGGGGTTCACCCCTCCACTTT
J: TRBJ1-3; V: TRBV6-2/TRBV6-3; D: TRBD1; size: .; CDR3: CASSLPRQGNPGNTIYF; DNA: TGTGCCAGCAGTCTTCCCCGACAGGGAAACCCTGGAAACACCATATATTTT
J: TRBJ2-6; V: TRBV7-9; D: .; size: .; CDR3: CASSFTGLVAGANVLTF; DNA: TGTGCCAGCAGCTTTACAGGGTTAGTGGCTGGGGCCAACGTCCTGACTTTC
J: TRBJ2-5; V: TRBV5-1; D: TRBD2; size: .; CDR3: CASKLAGVSGQETQYF; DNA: TGCGCCAGCAAACTAGCGGGAGTTAGTGGACAAGAGACCCAGTACTTC
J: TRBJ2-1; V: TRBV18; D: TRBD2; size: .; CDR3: CASSPSRGVGAYNEQFF; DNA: TGTGCCAGCTCACCATCCCGGGGGGTAGGGGCCTACAATGAGCAGTTCTTC
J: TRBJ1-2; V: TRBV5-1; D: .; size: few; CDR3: CASSWTPDSGASGYTF; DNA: TGCGCCAGCAGCTGGACCCCGGACAGCGGGGCAAGTGGCTACACCTTC
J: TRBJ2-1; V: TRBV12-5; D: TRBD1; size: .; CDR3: CASGREGALGSEQFF; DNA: TGTGCTAGTGGTCGTGAGGGGGCGCTTGGTAGTGAGCAGTTCTTC
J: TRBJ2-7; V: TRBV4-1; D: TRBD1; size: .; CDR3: CASSQVTGQGDYEQYF; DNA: TGCGCCAGCAGCCAAGTCACGGGGCAGGGGGACTACGAGCAGTACTTC
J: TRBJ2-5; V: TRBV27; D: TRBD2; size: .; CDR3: CASSSPQRGGMETQYF; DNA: TGTGCCAGCAGTTCCCCCCAGCGGGGAGGCATGGAGACCCAGTACTTC
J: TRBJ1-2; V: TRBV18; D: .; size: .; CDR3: CASSPPRTDYGYTF; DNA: TGTGCCAGCTCACCACCGAGGACAGACTATGGCTACACCTTC
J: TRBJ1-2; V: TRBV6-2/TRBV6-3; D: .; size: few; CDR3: CASSYEASNFYGYTF; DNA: TGTGCCAGCAGTTACGAGGCGAGTAACTTCTATGGCTACACCTTC
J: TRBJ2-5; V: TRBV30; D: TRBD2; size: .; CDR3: CACEKRDFETQYF; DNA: TGTGCCTGTGAAAAGCGGGACTTTGAAACCCAGTACTTC
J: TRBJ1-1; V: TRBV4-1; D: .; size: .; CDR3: CASSLRGTEAFF; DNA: TGCGCCAGCAGCCTTCGGGGCACTGAAGCTTTCTTT
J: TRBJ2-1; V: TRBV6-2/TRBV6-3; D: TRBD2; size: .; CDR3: CASSYGTSGSEQFF; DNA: TGTGCCAGCAGTTACGGGACTAGCGGGAGTGAGCAGTTCTTC
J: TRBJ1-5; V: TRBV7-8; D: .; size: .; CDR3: CASSFPQAHGNQPQHF; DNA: TGTGCCAGCAGCTTCCCACAGGCTCATGGCAATCAGCCCCAGCATTTT
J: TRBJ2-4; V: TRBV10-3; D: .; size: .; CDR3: CAISEEQGPAKNIQYF; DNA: TGTGCCATCAGTGAGGAGCAGGGTCCAGCCAAAAACATTCAGTACTTC
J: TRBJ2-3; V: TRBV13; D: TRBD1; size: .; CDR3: CASSLEARQGPTDTQYF; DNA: TGTGCCAGCAGCTTAGAGGCCAGACAGGGGCCCACAGATACGCAGTATTTT
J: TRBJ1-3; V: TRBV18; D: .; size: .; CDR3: CASATYKSGNTIYF; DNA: TGTGCCAGCGCGACATACAAATCTGGAAACACCATATATTTT
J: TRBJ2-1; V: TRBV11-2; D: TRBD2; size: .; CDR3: CASSLGLAGGNEQFF; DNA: TGTGCCAGCAGCCTAGGGCTAGCGGGAGGGAATGAGCAGTTCTTC
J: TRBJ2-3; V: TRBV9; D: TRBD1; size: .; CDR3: CASSVVVGGAATQYF; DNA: TGTGCCAGCAGCGTAGTAGTAGGGGGCGCAGCTACGCAGTATTTT
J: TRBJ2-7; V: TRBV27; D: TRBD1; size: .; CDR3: CASSFTGTGAYEQYF; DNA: TGTGCCAGCAGTTTTACCGGGACAGGGGCCTACGAGCAGTACTTC
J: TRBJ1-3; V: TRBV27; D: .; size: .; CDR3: CASSLRGSGNTIYF; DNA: TGTGCCAGCAGTTTAAGGGGTTCTGGAAACACCATATATTTT
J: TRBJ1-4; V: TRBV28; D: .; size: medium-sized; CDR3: CASSFLSTNEKLFF; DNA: TGTGCCAGCAGTTTCCTATCCACTAATGAAAAACTGTTTTTT
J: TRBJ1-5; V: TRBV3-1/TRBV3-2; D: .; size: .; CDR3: CASSPEGLSNQPQHF; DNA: TGTGCCAGCAGCCCTGAGGGCCTTAGCAATCAGCCCCAGCATTTT
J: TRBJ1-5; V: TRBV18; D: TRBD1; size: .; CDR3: CASSLDRGTGGGQPQHF; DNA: TGTGCCAGCTCACTAGATCGTGGGACAGGGGGCGGTCAGCCCCAGCATTTT
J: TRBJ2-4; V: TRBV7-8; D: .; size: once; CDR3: CASSLEEVVGGAKNIQYF; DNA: TGTGCCAGCAGCTTAGAAGAGGTGGTCGGGGGAGCCAAAAACATTCAGTACTTC
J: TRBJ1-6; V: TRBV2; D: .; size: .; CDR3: CASNGGGNSPLHF; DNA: TGTGCCAGCAACGGGGGAGGCAATTCACCCCTCCACTTT
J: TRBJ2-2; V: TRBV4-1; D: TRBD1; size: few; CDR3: CASSPWTGKAGELFF; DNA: TGCGCCAGCAGCCCGTGGACAGGGAAGGCCGGGGAGCTGTTTTTT
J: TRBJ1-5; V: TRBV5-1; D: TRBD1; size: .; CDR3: CASSPGQGGDQPQHF; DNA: TGCGCCAGCAGCCCCGGACAGGGGGGAGATCAGCCCCAGCATTTT
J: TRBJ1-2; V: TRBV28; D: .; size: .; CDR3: CASSQTGAGHYGYTF; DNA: TGTGCCAGCAGCCAAACAGGAGCCGGGCACTATGGCTACACCTTC
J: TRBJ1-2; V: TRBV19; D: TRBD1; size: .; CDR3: CASSEGTGLYGYTF; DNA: TGTGCCAGTAGTGAAGGGACAGGTCTCTATGGCTACACCTTC
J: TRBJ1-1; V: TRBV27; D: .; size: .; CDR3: CASSFTGMNTEAFF; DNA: TGTGCCAGCAGTTTTACAGGGATGAACACTGAAGCTTTCTTT
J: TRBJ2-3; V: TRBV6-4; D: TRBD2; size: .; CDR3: CASSASGGADTQYF; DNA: TGTGCCAGCAGTGCCAGCGGGGGGGCAGATACGCAGTATTTT
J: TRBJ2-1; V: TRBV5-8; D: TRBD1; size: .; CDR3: CASSLDRDRQFF; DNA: TGTGCCAGCAGCTTAGACAGGGATAGGCAGTTCTTC
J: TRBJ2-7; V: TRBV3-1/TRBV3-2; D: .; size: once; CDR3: CASTQRGRLYEQYF; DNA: TGTGCCAGCACCCAGCGAGGAAGGCTCTACGAGCAGTACTTC
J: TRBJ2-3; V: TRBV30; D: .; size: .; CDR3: CAWRAPGNTDTQYF; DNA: TGTGCCTGGAGGGCTCCGGGGAACACAGATACGCAGTATTTT
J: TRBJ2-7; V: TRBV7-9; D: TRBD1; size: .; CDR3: CASSWGQLKDSEQYF; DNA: TGTGCCAGCAGCTGGGGACAGCTAAAGGACTCGGAGCAGTACTTC
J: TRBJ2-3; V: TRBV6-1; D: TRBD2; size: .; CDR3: CASSESGLAGGTDTQYF; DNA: TGTGCCAGCAGTGAATCCGGGCTAGCGGGGGGCACAGATACGCAGTATTTT
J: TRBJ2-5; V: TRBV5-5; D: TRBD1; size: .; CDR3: CASSFGQGQETQYF; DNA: TGTGCCAGCAGCTTCGGACAGGGCCAAGAGACCCAGTACTTC
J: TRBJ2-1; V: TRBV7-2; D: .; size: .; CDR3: CASSSGRESNEQFF; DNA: TGTGCCAGCAGCTCGGGGCGGGAATCTAATGAGCAGTTCTTC